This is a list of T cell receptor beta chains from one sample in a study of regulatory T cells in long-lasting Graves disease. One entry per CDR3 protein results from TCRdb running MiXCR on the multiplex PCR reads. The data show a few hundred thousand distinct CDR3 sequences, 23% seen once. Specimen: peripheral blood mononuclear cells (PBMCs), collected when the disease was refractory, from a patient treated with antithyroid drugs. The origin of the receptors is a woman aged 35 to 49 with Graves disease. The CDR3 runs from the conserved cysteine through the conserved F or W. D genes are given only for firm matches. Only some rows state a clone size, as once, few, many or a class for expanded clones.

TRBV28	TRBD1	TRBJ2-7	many	CASSLGDRVYEQYF	TGTGCCAGCAGTTTAGGGGACAGGGTCTACGAGCAGTACTTC
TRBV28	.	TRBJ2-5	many	CASQTIAPRGTQYF	TGTGCCAGCCAAACGATAGCTCCGCGAGGGACCCAGTACTTC
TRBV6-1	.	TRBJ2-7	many	CASSSGTYNYEQYF	TGTGCCAGCAGCTCCGGGACTTATAACTACGAGCAGTACTTC
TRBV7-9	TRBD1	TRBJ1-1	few	CASSSARDRNTEAFF	TGTGCCAGCAGCTCGGCCCGGGACAGAAACACTGAAGCTTTCTTT
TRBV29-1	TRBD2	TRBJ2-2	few	CSVEEVAGVYTGELFF	TGCAGCGTTGAAGAGGTAGCGGGAGTGTACACCGGGGAGCTGTTTTTT
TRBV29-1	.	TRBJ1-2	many	CSVGVGYGYTF	TGCAGCGTTGGGGTAGGGTATGGCTACACCTTC
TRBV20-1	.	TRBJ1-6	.	CSARSSYNSPLHF	TGCAGTGCTCGGAGCTCCTATAATTCACCCCTCCACTTT
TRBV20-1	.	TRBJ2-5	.	CSAGVHRIQETQYF	TGCAGTGCTGGAGTGCACAGAATACAAGAGACCCAGTACTTC
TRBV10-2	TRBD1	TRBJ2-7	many	CASSELTGSLSYEQYF	TGCGCCAGCAGTGAGCTGACAGGGTCCCTATCCTACGAGCAGTACTTC
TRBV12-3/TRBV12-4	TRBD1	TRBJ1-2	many	CASRGQGKDGYTF	TGTGCCAGCAGGGGACAGGGGAAGGATGGCTACACCTTC
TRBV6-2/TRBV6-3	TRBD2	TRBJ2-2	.	CASSYIGLAVNTGELFF	TGTGCCAGCAGTTACATTGGACTAGCAGTGAACACCGGGGAGCTGTTTTTT
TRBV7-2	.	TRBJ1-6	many	CASSLAPGVVSPLHF	TGTGCCAGCAGCTTAGCGCCGGGGGTCGTATCACCCCTCCACTTT
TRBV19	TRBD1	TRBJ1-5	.	CASSIGDRGSNQPQHF	TGTGCCAGTAGTATCGGTGACAGGGGGAGCAATCAGCCCCAGCATTTT
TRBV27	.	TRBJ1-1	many	CASSLSQGLNTEAFF	TGTGCCAGCAGTTTATCCCAGGGGTTGAACACTGAAGCTTTCTTT
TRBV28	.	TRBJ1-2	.	CASSLGGRWGSPLYGYTF	TGTGCCAGCAGTTTAGGGGGCAGGTGGGGGTCCCCCCTCTATGGCTACACCTTC
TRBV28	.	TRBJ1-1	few	CASSLGLLRIKNTEAFF	TGTGCCAGCAGTTTAGGTCTTTTAAGAATAAAGAACACTGAAGCTTTCTTT
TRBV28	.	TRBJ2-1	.	CASRQYGTYNEQFF	TGTGCCAGCAGACAATATGGCACCTACAATGAGCAGTTCTTC
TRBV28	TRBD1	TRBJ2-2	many	CASSLTTGGAGELFF	TGTGCCAGCAGTTTGACGACAGGGGGGGCCGGGGAGCTGTTTTTT
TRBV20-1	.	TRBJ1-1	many	CSAFGGGTEAFF	TGCAGTGCTTTCGGTGGGGGCACTGAAGCTTTCTTT
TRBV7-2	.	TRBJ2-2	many	CASSFAKTGELFF	TGTGCCAGCAGCTTCGCGAAGACCGGGGAGCTGTTTTTT
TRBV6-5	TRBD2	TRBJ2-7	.	CASRSSGTYYEQYF	TGTGCCAGCCGTTCGAGCGGGACCTACTACGAGCAGTACTTC
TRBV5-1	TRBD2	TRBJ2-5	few	CASSERLAQETQYF	TGCGCCAGCAGCGAACGACTAGCCCAAGAGACCCAGTACTTC
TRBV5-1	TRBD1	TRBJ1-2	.	CASSFDRGASSYTF	TGCGCCAGCAGTTTCGACAGGGGGGCCTCCAGCTACACCTTC
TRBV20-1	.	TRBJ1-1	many	CSARQQAGTEAFF	TGCAGTGCTAGACAACAGGCGGGCACTGAAGCTTTCTTT
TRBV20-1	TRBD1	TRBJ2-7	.	CSAATGGITYEQYF	TGCAGTGCCGCCACAGGGGGCATTACCTACGAGCAGTACTTC
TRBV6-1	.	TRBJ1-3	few	CASSAARTAGNTIYF	TGTGCCAGCAGCGCCGCCCGAACAGCTGGAAACACCATATATTTT
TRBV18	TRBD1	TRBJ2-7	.	CASSPLTGQSSYEQYF	TGTGCCAGCTCACCGTTGACAGGGCAAAGCTCCTACGAGCAGTACTTC
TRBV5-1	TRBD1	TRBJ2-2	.	CASSYPGTGTGELFF	TGCGCCAGCAGCTACCCCGGGACAGGGACCGGGGAGCTGTTTTTT
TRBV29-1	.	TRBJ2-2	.	CSVVGVGNTGELFF	TGCAGCGTTGTAGGTGTCGGAAACACCGGGGAGCTGTTTTTT
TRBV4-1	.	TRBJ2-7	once	CASSHLPHLGVNTYEQYF	TGCGCCAGCAGCCACCTCCCACATTTGGGGGTAAACACCTACGAGCAGTACTTC
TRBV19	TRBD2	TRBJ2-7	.	CASSIWSGRAFYEQYF	TGTGCCAGTAGTATTTGGAGCGGGAGGGCTTTCTACGAGCAGTACTTC
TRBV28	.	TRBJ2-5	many	CASSRVGETQYF	TGTGCCAGCTCCCGGGTGGGAGAGACCCAGTACTTC
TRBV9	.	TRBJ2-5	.	CASSSRGSAHQTQYF	TGTGCCAGCAGCTCAAGAGGGAGCGCGCACCAGACCCAGTACTTC
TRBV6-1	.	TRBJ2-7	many	CASSESTGTYEQYF	TGTGCCAGCAGTGAATCCACAGGGACCTACGAGCAGTACTTC
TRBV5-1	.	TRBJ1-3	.	CASSSDTILSGNTIYF	TGCGCCAGCAGCTCTGACACTATTCTCTCTGGAAACACCATATATTTT
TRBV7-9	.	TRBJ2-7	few	CASSFPGAYEQYF	TGTGCCAGCAGCTTCCCAGGGGCCTACGAGCAGTACTTC
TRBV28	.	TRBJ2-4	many	CASSLAVSKNIQYF	TGTGCCAGCAGTTTAGCAGTATCCAAAAACATTCAGTACTTC
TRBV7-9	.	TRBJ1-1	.	CASSPQMAGVTEAFF	TGTGCCAGCAGTCCTCAAATGGCAGGGGTCACTGAAGCTTTCTTT
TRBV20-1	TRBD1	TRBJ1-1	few	CSANRGRTEAFF	TGCAGTGCTAACAGGGGTAGAACTGAAGCTTTCTTT
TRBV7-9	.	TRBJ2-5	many	CASSLYETQYF	TGTGCCAGCAGCTTATATGAGACCCAGTACTTC
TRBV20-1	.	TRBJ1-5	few	CSALMVNQPQHF	TGCAGTGCCCTAATGGTCAATCAGCCCCAGCATTTT
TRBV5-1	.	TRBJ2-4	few	CASSWGTGSNGIQYF	TGCGCCAGCAGCTGGGGGACCGGGAGTAATGGCATTCAGTACTTC